One and the same sample provided the 27 T cell receptor beta chains below, sequenced in a study of T cells in Graves' hyperthyroidism and ophthalmopathy. Amplification of TCR beta CDR3 regions was performed using RNA transcripts as template. HTBI primers were used for first-round RT-PCR of the TCR CDR3. TCRdb re-derived calls from the multiplex PCR reads in MiXCR, one entry per CDR3 protein. The sample records 500,000 to 750,000 distinct CDR3 sequences, over 12% being singletons. Source material: blood. The source is a woman between 18 and 30 years old with Graves' ophthalmopathy.

The DNA for the CDR3 is TGTGCCAGCCGGACTAGCGGGAACACCTACAATGAGCAGTTCTTC. Translated: CASRTSGNTYNEQFF. The V call is TRBV6-1, the J call TRBJ2-1, with 12 positions matching TRBD2. Per the germline V gene, CDR1 is MNHNS and CDR2 is SASEGT. V lost 8 bases and J lost 2; bases outside the gene matches: 4. CDR3 length: 15 residues.

The DNA of the CDR3 is TGTGCCAGCAGTTTAGAATCAGGGGTCAGCTCCTATAATTCACCCCTCCACTTT. Protein product: CASSLESGVSSYNSPLHF. The rearrangement uses TRBV28 and TRBJ1-6, with a possible D match to TRBD1 (6 bases). V lost 2 bases to trimming and J lost 0 bases, with 14 bases between them. CDR3 length equals 18 residues. CDR1 is MDHEN and CDR2 is SYDVKM in the germline V gene.

This clonotype was found a few times. This chain connects TRBV5-5 to TRBJ2-2; 11 bases match TRBD2. The CDR3 is 17 residues long. Germline CDR1 reads SGHKS; CDR2 reads YYEKEE (reference sequence). With 0 bases clipped from V and 4 bases from J, the junction kept 5 bases outside the gene matches. CDR3 nucleotide sequence: TGTGCCAGCAGCTTGGGGGTAGCGGGAGGGTCCACCGGGGAGCTGTTTTTT. Its translation is CASSLGVAGGSTGELFF.

This clonotype was seen ten or more times. V gene TRBV4-3 combines with J gene TRBJ1-1; D ambiguous. Germline lookup yields CDR1 LGHNA and CDR2 YSLEER. The CDR3 loop spans 13 amino acids. The V gene lost 0 bases and the J gene lost 2 bases, with 4 bases spanning the gap. As DNA, the CDR3 is TGCGCCAGCAGCCAAGACAGCAACACTGAAGCTTTCTTT. The encoded protein is CASSQDSNTEAFF.

This clonotype was seen ten or more times. Written as DNA, the CDR3 is TGTGCCAGCAGCCTCACCCTGCGGGAGGGACAACTCTACGAGCAGTACTTC. Its translation is CASSLTLREGQLYEQYF. The V call is TRBV7-6, the J call TRBJ2-7; 9 nucleotides line up with TRBD2. The CDR3 has 17 residues. After removal of 5 bases from V and 3 bases from J, the junction contained 14 bases not matched to a gene. Germline V gives CDR1 SGHVS, CDR2 FNYEAQ.

The chain carries TRBV30 and TRBJ2-4, with D perhaps TRBD1 or TRBD2 (5 bases each). The CDR3 is made up of 15 amino acids. V gave up 1 base and J gave up 6 bases, with 16 bases separating them. From germline, CDR1 is GTSNPN and CDR2 SVGIG (reference sequence). CDR3 DNA: TGTGCCTGGAGTGCCGGATGGGGACCTATAAACATTCAGTACTTC. It translates to CAWSAGWGPINIQYF.

Concerning this clonotype itself: A clone one base away is much larger, so this may be a read error. This chain joins TRBV7-3 and TRBJ2-7, with 10 bases lining up with TRBD2. Germline V CDR1 and CDR2: SGHTA, FQGTGA. There are 15 residues in the CDR3. Here the CDR3 reads CASSLASGRSYEQCF. CDR3 bases: TGTGCCAGCAGCTTAGCTAGCGGGAGATCGTACGAGCAGTGCTTC.

A word on this clonotype: One junction end does not reproduce the germline sequence, and a read error may be involved. The chain links TRBV6-1 to TRBJ1-1; D is uncertain. Germline-derived CDR1 and CDR2 are MNHNS and SASEGT. The CDR3 loop spans 15 amino acids. CDR3 region: CAISGLRGGNTEAFF. In DNA, the CDR3 is TGTGCCATCAGTGGTCTACGGGGTGGGAACACTGAAGCTTTCTTT.

This clonotype has at least ten counts. This chain links TRBV20-1 with TRBJ2-7; TRBD2 agrees at 13 bases. CDR1 and CDR2 (germline): DFQATT, SNEGSKA (reference sequence). The CDR3 has 15 amino acids. J was trimmed by 2 bases and V by 5 bases; bases with no gene match: 6. As DNA, the CDR3 is TGCAGTGCTCTCCTCGGGACTAGCGGGACCTACGAGCAGTACTTC. Amino acids: CSALLGTSGTYEQYF.

This clonotype has more than one count but fewer than ten. The rearrangement uses TRBV3-1 and TRBJ2-5, with 14 positions matching TRBD2. V lost 5 bases, J lost 5 bases, and 4 bases stayed unmatched. Germline values: CDR1 LGHDT, CDR2 YNNKEL (reference sequence). The CDR3 has 15 residues. Here the CDR3 reads CASSGTSGGRETQYF. The CDR3, as DNA: TGTGCCAGCAGCGGGACTAGCGGGGGACGGGAGACCCAGTACTTC.

This chain connects TRBV9 to TRBJ1-6; D remains unclear. This CDR3 region has 14 residues. Trimming stripped 0 bases from V and 4 bases from J, with 5 bases between. CDR1 is SGDLS and CDR2 is YYNGEE in the germline V gene. CDR3 loop: CASSVEGYNSPLHF. The CDR3 coding sequence is TGTGCCAGCAGCGTAGAAGGGTATAATTCACCCCTCCACTTT.

At least ten counts were recorded for this clonotype. The CDR3 loop is CASSSATTLTPYEQYF. The CDR3 coding sequence is TGTGCCAGCAGCTCGGCCACCACACTGACACCCTACGAGCAGTACTTC. The chain uses TRBV7-9 and TRBJ2-7; D not resolved. CDR3 length equals 16 residues. Germline assignment: CDR1 SEHNR and CDR2 FQNEAQ (reference sequence). The V end lost 4 bases, the J end lost 2 bases, and 18 bases lay between the germline ends.

In its sample, this clonotype was seen a few times. The V call is TRBV29-1, the J call TRBJ2-2; 9 bases map to TRBD2. The CDR3 is 14 amino acids. Germline V gene data show CDR1 as SQVTM and CDR2 as ANQGSEA. Trimming at V came to 4 bases and at J to 0 bases, leaving 0 bases not matched to a gene. The CDR3 spells CSVGTSANTGELFF. The CDR3 DNA reads as TGCAGCGTTGGGACTAGCGCGAACACCGGGGAGCTGTTTTTT.

Concerning this clonotype: Possible read error: a much larger clone is one base away. The chain joins TRBV19 to TRBJ2-1; 9 bases are a match to TRBD2. This CDR3 region has 17 residues. CDR1 and CDR2 (germline): LNHDA, SQIVND (reference sequence). The CDR3 DNA follows: TGTGCCAGTAGTCGGTCTAGCGGGATTCTTGGAGGCAATCAGCAGTTCTTC. Amino acid sequence: CASSRSSGILGGNQQFF.

This clonotype was seen a handful of times. This chain links TRBV19 with TRBJ2-7, with D unclear. V lost 1 base, J lost 2 bases, and 12 bases lay in between. The germline V gene has CDR1 LNHDA and CDR2 SQIVND (reference sequence). This CDR3 spans 15 amino acids. CDR3: CASSIGEGWTYEQYF. As DNA, the CDR3 is TGTGCCAGTAGTATAGGAGAAGGGTGGACCTACGAGCAGTACTTC.

The rearrangement uses TRBV24-1 and TRBJ2-1, with 9 bases that match TRBD2. V was pared by 5 bases and J by 5 bases, with 9 bases of the junction left unmatched. Germline CDR1 and CDR2: KGHDR and SFDVKD. The CDR3 has 16 residues. The DNA of the CDR3 is TGTGCCACCAGTGCTCTGGCGGGAGGGGCACACAATGAGCAGTTCTTC. Translation: CATSALAGGAHNEQFF.

The sample holds many counts of this clonotype. V usage is TRBV14 and J usage is TRBJ2-7; tentative D call: TRBD2 (5 bases). Trimming shortened V by 1 base and J by 3 bases, and 16 bases separated the two germline ends. The CDR3 is 16 amino acids. Germline V gene data show CDR1 as SGHDN and CDR2 as FVKESK. CDR3: CASSQVFSDLHYEQYF. CDR3 nucleotides: TGTGCCAGCAGCCAAGTGTTTAGCGATCTTCACTACGAGCAGTACTTC. Using reference TRBV14 and TRBJ2-7 for the parts outside the CDR3, the full variable domain is EAGVTQFPSHSVIEKGQTVTLRCDPISGHDNLYWYRRVMGKEIKFLLHFVKESKQDESGMPNNRFLAERTGGTYSTLKVQPAELEDSGVYFCASSQVFSDLHYEQYFGPGTRLTVT.

This rearrangement joins TRBV7-3 to TRBJ2-7, with 9 bases aligning to TRBD1. The CDR3 sequence is 15 residues long. The junction had 9 bases not matched to a gene; V was cut back by 5 bases and J by 4 bases. Germline CDR1 SGHTA, CDR2 FQGTGA. The DNA for the CDR3 is TGTGCCAGCAGCGCATCCGGGACAGGGCGATACGAGCAGTACTTC. It codes for CASSASGTGRYEQYF.

The chain joins TRBV5-8 to TRBJ2-1; D call uncertain. The CDR3 has 14 amino acids. From germline, CDR1 is SGHTS and CDR2 YDEGEE. V lost 2 bases to trimming and J lost 2 bases, with 8 bases between them. The CDR3 loop reads CASSFYLAYNEQFF. DNA for the CDR3: TGTGCCAGCAGCTTTTACCTCGCCTACAATGAGCAGTTCTTC.

CDR3 DNA: TGTGCCGGCATTCCGGCGGCACGAAGCAATCAGCCCCAGCATTTT. This gives the protein CAGIPAARSNQPQHF. The V gene is TRBV6-1, the J gene TRBJ1-5, with D unclear. The CDR3 sequence is 15 residues long. V dropped 11 bases and J dropped 1 base, with 18 bases sitting between them. Looked up from germline, CDR1 is MNHNS and CDR2 is SASEGT.

This clonotype occurred many times. CDR3 protein: CASSPRAGEGNEQFF. CDR3 DNA sequence: TGTGCCAGCAGCCCTCGGGCGGGAGAAGGGAATGAGCAGTTCTTC. The chain couples TRBV11-3 to TRBJ2-1, with 7 nucleotides matching TRBD2. The CDR3 contains 15 residues. The V gene's germline CDR1 is SGHNT and CDR2 YENEEA. J gave up 7 bases and V 5 bases, and 11 bases lay outside the gene matches.

This clonotype has a count of ten or more. J is TRBJ2-1 and V is TRBV20-1; D possibly corresponds to TRBD2 (6 bases). Germline CDR1 and CDR2: DFQATT and SNEGSKA (reference sequence). The CDR3 contains 18 residues. Trimming pared 5 bases from V and 5 bases from J, leaving 28 bases between. CDR3 DNA: TGCAGTGCTCCCGCCCAACTTGCGATGGAGGGAGTTCACAATGAGCAGTTCTTC. Translation gives CSAPAQLAMEGVHNEQFF.

This clonotype showed up many times. This chain joins TRBV7-2 and TRBJ2-7, with 10 bases that match TRBD2. The CDR3 is made up of 15 amino acids. Germline V gives CDR1 SGHTA, CDR2 FQGNSA. The V segment lost 5 bases and the J segment 5 bases; nucleotides outside the gene matches: 9. The CDR3 reads CASSLSTSGFHEQYF. As DNA, the CDR3 is TGTGCCAGCAGCCTATCGACTAGCGGGTTCCACGAGCAGTACTTC.

This clonotype was seen at least ten times. This chain connects TRBV2 to TRBJ2-3, with 12 bases fitting TRBD1. The CDR3 contains 15 residues. CDR1 and CDR2 from the germline V gene are SNHLY and FYNNEI. The V gene end was trimmed by 6 bases and the J gene end by 2 bases; junction bases not matched to a gene: 3. CDR3 nucleotide sequence: TGTGCCAGCAGAGGGGACAGGGGGCTCACAGATACGCAGTATTTT. This sequence encodes CASRGDRGLTDTQYF.

This clonotype was recorded many times. The V call is TRBV2, the J call TRBJ1-2; the match to TRBD1 covers 7 bases. Losses at the gene ends were 7 bases for V and 4 bases for J; bases not matched to a gene: 6. Germline assignment: CDR1 SNHLY and CDR2 FYNNEI. This CDR3 comprises 13 residues. The DNA for the CDR3 is TGTGCCAGCACCGCGGGGACAGCCTATGGCTACACCTTC. This encodes CASTAGTAYGYTF.

In this sample, this clonotype turned up many times. CDR3 DNA: TGTGCCAGCAGTTTTGGGACAGGCCTACCTTATGGCTACACCTTC. Protein: CASSFGTGLPYGYTF. The chain carries TRBV27 and TRBJ1-2; 8 positions match TRBD1. Germline V lookup: CDR1 MNHEY, CDR2 SMNVEV (reference sequence). The CDR3 is made up of 15 amino acids. The V and J ends lost 3 bases and 5 bases, in that order; junction bases with no gene match: 8.

The V and J genes are TRBV5-6 and TRBJ1-5; D remains unclear. The V and J ends lost 4 bases and 5 bases respectively, with 22 bases between them. From germline, CDR1 is SGHDT and CDR2 YYEEEE. The CDR3 loop spans 17 amino acids. The CDR3 reads CASSRGGASPRDQPQHF. Here the CDR3 DNA reads TGTGCCAGCAGCCGAGGCGGTGCCAGCCCGAGGGATCAGCCCCAGCATTTT.